This entry features one TCR beta chain sequence. These data come from a study of shared clonotypes between healthy human individuals. TCRdb's copy holds only in-frame clones and misses some; the assay was immunoSEQ multiplex PCR. The table records about 660,000 clones, approximately 79% of them present only once. Sequenced material: memory CD4+ T cells sorted from blood. Subset: CD45RA-negative fraction. The receptor was isolated from a woman in her twenties or thirties in good health.

The CDR3 protein is CASSQSGRAAPDTQYF. For the CDR3, the DNA is TGCGCCAGCAGCCAAAGCGGCAGGGCTGCCCCAGATACGCAGTATTTT. This chain links TRBV5-1 with TRBJ2-3; D may correspond to TRBD1 or TRBD2 (5 bases each). The CDR3 runs to 16 residues. V lost 4 bases, J lost 4 bases, and 19 bases lay in between. Germline-derived CDR1 and CDR2 are SGHRS and YFSETQ.